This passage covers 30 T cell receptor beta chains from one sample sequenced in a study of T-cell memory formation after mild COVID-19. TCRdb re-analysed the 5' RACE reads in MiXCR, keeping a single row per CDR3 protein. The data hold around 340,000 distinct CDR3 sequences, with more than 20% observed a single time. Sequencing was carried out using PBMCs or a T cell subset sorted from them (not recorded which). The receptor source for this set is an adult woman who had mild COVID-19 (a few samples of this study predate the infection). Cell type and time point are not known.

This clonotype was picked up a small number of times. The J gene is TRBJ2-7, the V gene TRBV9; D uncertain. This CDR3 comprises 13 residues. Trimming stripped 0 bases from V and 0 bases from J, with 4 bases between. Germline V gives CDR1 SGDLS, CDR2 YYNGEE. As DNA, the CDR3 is TGTGCCAGCAGCGTAGCGGCCTCCTACGAGCAGTACTTC. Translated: CASSVAASYEQYF.

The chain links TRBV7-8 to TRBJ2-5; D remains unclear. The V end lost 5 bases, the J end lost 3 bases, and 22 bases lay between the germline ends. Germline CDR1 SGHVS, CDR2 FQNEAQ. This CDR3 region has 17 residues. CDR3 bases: TGTGCCAGCAGCCTCACCTTTTCAGGATTCCTTAAAGAGACCCAGTACTTC. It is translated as CASSLTFSGFLKETQYF.

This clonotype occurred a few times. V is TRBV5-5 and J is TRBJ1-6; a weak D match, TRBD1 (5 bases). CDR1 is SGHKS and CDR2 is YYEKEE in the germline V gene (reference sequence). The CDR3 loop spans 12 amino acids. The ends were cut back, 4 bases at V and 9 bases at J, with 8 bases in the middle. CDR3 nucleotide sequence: TGTGCCAGCAGCGGGGCCCCTTCACCCCTCCACTTT. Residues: CASSGAPSPLHF.

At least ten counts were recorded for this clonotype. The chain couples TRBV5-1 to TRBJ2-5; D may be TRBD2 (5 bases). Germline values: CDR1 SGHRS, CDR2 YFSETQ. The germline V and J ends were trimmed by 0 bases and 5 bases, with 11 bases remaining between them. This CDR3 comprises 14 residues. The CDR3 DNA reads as TGCGCCAGCAGCTTGGGGCTAGCTGGTGAGACCCAGTACTTC. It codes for CASSLGLAGETQYF.

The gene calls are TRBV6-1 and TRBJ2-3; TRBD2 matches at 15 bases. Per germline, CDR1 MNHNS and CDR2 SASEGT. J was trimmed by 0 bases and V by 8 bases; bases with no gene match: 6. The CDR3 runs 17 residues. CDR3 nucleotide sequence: TGTGCCAGCGAGGGACTAGCGGGGGGAGCTAGCACAGATACGCAGTATTTT. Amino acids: CASEGLAGGASTDTQYF.

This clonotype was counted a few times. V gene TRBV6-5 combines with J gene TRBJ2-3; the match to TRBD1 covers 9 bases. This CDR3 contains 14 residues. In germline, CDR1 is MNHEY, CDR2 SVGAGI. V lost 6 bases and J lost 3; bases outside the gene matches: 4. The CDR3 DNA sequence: TGTGCCAGCAGAGGGACAGGGCGAACAGATACGCAGTATTTT. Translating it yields CASRGTGRTDTQYF.

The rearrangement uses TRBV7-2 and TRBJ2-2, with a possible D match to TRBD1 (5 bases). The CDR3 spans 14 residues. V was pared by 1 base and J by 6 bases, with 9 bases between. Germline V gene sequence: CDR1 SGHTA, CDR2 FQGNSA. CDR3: CASSLEQGAGELFF. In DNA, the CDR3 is TGTGCCAGCAGCTTAGAGCAAGGGGCCGGGGAGCTGTTTTTT.

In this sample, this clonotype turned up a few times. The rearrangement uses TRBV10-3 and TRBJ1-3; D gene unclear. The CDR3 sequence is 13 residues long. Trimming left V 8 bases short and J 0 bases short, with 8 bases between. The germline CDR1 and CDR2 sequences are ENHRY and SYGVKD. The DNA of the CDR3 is TGTGCCATCTCGCCGATCTCTGGAAACACCATATATTTT. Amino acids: CAISPISGNTIYF.

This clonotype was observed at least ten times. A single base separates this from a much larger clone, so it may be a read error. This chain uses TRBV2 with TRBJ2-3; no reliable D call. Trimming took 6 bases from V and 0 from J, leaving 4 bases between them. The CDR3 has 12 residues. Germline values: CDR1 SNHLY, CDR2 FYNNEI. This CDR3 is CASSASTDTQYF. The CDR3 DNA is TGTGCCAGCAGCGCTAGCACAGATACGCAGTATTTT.

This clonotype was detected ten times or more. For the CDR3, the DNA is TGCGCCAGCAGCTTACAGGGTGCAACTAATGAAAAACTGTTTTTT. This encodes CASSLQGATNEKLFF. The chain carries TRBV5-1 and TRBJ1-4; possibly TRBD1 for D (6 bases). The CDR3 has 15 residues. Trimming removed 2 bases from V and 0 bases from J, with 8 bases in between. The germline V gene has CDR1 SGHRS and CDR2 YFSETQ.

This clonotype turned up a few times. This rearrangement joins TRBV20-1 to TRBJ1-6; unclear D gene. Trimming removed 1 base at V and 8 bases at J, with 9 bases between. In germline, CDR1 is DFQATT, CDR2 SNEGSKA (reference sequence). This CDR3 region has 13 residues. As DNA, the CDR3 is TGCAGTGCTAGAGTCTCCCGTGATTCACCCCTCCACTTT. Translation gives CSARVSRDSPLHF.

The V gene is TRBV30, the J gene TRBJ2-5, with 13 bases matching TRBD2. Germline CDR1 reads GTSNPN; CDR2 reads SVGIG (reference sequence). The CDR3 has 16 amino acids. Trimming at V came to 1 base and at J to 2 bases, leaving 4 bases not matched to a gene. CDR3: CAWSAGTSGTQETQYF. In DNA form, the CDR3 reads TGTGCCTGGAGTGCCGGGACTAGCGGGACACAAGAGACCCAGTACTTC.

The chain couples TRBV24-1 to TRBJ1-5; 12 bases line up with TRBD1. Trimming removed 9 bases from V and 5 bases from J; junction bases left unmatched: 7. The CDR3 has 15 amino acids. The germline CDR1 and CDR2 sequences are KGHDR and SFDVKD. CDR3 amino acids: CATGDRGRSDQPQHF. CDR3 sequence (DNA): TGTGCCACCGGGGACAGGGGGCGCTCCGATCAGCCCCAGCATTTT.

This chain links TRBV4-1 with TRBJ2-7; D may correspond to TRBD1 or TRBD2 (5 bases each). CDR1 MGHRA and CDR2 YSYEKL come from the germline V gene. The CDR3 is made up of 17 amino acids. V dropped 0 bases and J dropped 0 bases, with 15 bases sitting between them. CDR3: CASSQERFRDGSYEQYF. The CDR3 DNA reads TGCGCCAGCAGCCAAGAAAGATTCCGGGACGGCTCCTACGAGCAGTACTTC.

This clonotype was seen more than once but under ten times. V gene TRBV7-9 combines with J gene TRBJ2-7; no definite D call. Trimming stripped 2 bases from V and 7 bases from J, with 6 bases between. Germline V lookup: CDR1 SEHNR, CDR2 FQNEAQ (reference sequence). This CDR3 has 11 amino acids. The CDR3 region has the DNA TGTGCCAGCAGCTTAACGGTGGAGCAGTACTTC. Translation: CASSLTVEQYF.

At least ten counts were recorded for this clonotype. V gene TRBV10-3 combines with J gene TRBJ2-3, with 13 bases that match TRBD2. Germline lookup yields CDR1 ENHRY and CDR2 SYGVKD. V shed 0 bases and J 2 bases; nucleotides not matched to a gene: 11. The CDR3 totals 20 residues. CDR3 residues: CAISESGLAGRTTYTDTQYF. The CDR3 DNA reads TGTGCCATCAGTGAGTCGGGACTAGCGGGGCGGACCACCTACACAGATACGCAGTATTTT.

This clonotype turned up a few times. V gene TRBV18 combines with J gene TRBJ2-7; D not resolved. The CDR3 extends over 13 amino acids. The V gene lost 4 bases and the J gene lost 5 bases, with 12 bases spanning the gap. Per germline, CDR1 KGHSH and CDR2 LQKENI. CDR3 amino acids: CASSQIQSNEQYF. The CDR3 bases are TGTGCCAGCTCACAGATACAGAGCAACGAGCAGTACTTC.

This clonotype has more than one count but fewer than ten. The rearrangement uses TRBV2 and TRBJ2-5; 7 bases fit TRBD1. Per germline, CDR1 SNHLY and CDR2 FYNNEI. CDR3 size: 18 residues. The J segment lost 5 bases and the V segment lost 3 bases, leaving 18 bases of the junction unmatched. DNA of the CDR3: TGTGCCAGCAGTGATCCCCTGGGCATACAGGGGCAGGGGGAGACCCAGTACTTC. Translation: CASSDPLGIQGQGETQYF.

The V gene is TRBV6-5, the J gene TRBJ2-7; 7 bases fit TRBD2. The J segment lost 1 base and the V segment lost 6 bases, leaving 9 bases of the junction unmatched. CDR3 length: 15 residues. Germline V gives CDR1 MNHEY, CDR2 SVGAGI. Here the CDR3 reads CASRRTSARSYEQYF. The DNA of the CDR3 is TGTGCCAGCAGGCGAACTAGCGCCAGATCCTACGAGCAGTACTTC.

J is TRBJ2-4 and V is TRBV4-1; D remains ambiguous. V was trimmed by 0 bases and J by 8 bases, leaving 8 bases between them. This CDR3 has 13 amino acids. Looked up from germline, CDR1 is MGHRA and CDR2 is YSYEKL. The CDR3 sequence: CASSQDDWDIQYF. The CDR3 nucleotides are TGCGCCAGCAGCCAAGACGACTGGGACATTCAGTACTTC.

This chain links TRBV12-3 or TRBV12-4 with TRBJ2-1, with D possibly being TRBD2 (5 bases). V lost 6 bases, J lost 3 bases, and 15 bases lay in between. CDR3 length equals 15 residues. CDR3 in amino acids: CASRPAVFGYNEQFF. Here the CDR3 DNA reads TGTGCCAGCAGACCAGCGGTTTTCGGCTACAATGAGCAGTTCTTC.

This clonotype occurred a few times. In DNA form, the CDR3 reads TGCGCCAGCAGCCAAGATTTGGGGGCTGAAGCTTTCTTT. Translation gives CASSQDLGAEAFF. This chain joins TRBV4-1 and TRBJ1-1, with D maybe TRBD1 (5 bases). With 0 bases removed from V and 6 bases from J, the gap between germline ends came to 8 bases. The CDR3 is made up of 13 amino acids. Per germline, CDR1 MGHRA and CDR2 YSYEKL.

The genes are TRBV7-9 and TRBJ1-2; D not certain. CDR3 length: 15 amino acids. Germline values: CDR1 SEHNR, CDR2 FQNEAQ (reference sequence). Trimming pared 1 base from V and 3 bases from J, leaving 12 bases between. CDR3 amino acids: CASSLGGATDYGYTF. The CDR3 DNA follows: TGTGCCAGCAGCTTAGGGGGAGCAACGGACTATGGCTACACCTTC.

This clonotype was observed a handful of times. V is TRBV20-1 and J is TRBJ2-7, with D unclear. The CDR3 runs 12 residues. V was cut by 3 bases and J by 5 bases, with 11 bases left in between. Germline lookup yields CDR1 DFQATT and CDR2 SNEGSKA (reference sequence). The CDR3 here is CSAREIEHEQYF. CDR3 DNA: TGCAGTGCTAGGGAGATTGAACACGAGCAGTACTTC.

In DNA, the CDR3 is TGTGCCAGCAGCTTGGGGACCCTAGACGTCCGGGGCTACGAGCAGTACTTC. It is translated as CASSLGTLDVRGYEQYF. The chain recombines TRBV5-6 with TRBJ2-7; D possibly corresponds to TRBD2 (5 bases). Trimming took off 0 bases at V and 3 bases at J, with 19 bases between the two ends. This CDR3 is 17 amino acids long. The V gene's germline CDR1 is SGHDT and CDR2 YYEEEE.

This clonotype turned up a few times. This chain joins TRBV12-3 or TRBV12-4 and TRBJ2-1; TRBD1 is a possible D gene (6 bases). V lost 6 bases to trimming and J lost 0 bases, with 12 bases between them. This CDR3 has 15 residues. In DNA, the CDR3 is TGTGCCAGCAGACACACAGGGAGCTCCTACAATGAGCAGTTCTTC. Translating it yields CASRHTGSSYNEQFF.

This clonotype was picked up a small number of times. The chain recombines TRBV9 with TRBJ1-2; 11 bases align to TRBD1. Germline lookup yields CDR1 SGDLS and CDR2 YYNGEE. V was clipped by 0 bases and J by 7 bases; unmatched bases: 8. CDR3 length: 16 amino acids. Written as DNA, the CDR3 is TGTGCCAGCAGCGTAGCTTCTAGGACAGGGGGCTCTGGCTACACCTTC. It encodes CASSVASRTGGSGYTF. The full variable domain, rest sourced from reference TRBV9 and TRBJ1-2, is DSGVTQTPKHLITATGQRVTLRCSPRSGDLSVYWYQQSLDQGLQFLIQYYNGEERAKGNILERFSAQQFPDLHSELNLSSLELGDSALYFCASSVASRTGGSGYTFGSGTRLTVV.

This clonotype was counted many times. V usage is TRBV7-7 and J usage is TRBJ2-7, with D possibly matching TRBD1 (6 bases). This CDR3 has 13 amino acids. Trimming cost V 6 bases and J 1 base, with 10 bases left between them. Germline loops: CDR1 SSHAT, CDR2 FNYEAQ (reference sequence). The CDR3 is CASSPGQSYEQYF. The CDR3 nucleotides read TGTGCCAGCAGTCCCGGACAGTCCTACGAGCAGTACTTC. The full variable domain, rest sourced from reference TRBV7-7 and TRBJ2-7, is GAGVSQSPRYKVTKRGQDVTLRCDPISSHATLYWYQQALGQGPEFLTYFNYEAQPDKSGLPSDRFSAERPEGSISTLTIQRTEQRDSAMYRCASSPGQSYEQYFGPGTRLTVT.

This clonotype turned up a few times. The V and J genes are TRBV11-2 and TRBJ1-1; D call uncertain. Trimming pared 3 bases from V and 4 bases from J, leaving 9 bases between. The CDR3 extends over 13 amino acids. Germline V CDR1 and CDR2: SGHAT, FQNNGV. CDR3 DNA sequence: TGTGCCAGCAGCTTTTCACGTGGCACTGAAGCTTTCTTT. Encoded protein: CASSFSRGTEAFF.

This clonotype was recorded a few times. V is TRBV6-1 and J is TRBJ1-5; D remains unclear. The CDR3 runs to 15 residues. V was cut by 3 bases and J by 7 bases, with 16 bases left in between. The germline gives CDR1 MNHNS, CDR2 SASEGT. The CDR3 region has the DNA TGTGCCAGCAGTGATGCGACCCACCGGGGACAGCCCCAGCATTTT. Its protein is CASSDATHRGQPQHF.